This T cell receptor (beta chain) was found in a study of blood T cell repertoires in COVID-19. Study-wide background: Material from acute and convalescent COVID-19 was sourced from the United States, Italy and Spain. PBMCs, B-cell-depleted T cells, or T cells were the source of the cDNA or gDNA that made up the material.

In the original analysis: Researchers report that nucleated cell counts were estimated from reference gene primer amplification. Assay used: immunoSEQ multiplex PCR; TCRdb lists only in-frame clones, some missing. V and J calls and clone size are copied from that table; D and trimming were computed from the DNA. The sample yields under 100,000 clones, about four fifths seen once. The CDR3 loop spans 12 amino acids. Germline CDR1 reads SQVTM; CDR2 reads ANQGSEA. Trimming removed 7 bases from V and 11 bases from J; junction bases left unmatched: 13. This clone was recorded once. The genes are TRBV29-1 and TRBJ1-1; 7 nucleotides line up with TRBD1. The sample taken for sequencing was peripheral blood. This receptor was obtained from a woman aged 70-85 years with acute or convalescent COVID-19. CDR3 sequence (DNA): TGCAGCGGGACACAGGGGAATAGAGATGCTTTCTTT. Amino acid sequence: CSGTQGNRDAFF.